Listed here are 17 T cell receptor beta chains from one sample, sequenced in a study of shared clonotypes between healthy human individuals (dated by TCRdb to about 2020). The library was built by means of the immunoSEQ multiplex PCR assay. Held by TCRdb, this immuneACCESS table contains in-frame sequences only and omits some clones. Under half of the omission traces to an unresolved V gene where checked; the cause of the rest is unknown. This sample comprises roughly 2.5 million clones, about 92% of them detected only once. The ten largest clonotypes hold roughly 0.14% of the sample. Material: naive CD4+ T cells sorted from blood. The cell subset or site label of this sample denotes: CD45RA+ positively selected. All receptors come from a man aged 18 to 35 in good health.

The CDR3 DNA follows: TGCAGCTCCCCCCGACCGGCCGATGAGCAGTTCTTC. Its protein is CSSPRPADEQFF. V and J are TRBV29-1 and TRBJ2-1; D remains unclear. Looked up from germline, CDR1 is SQVTM and CDR2 is ANQGSEA. CDR3 length: 12 amino acids. Trimming pared 8 bases from V and 8 bases from J, leaving 16 bases between.

This chain connects TRBV4-3 to TRBJ2-1; D is possibly TRBD2 (5 bases). Trimming pared 0 bases from V and 2 bases from J, leaving 14 bases between. From germline, CDR1 is LGHNA and CDR2 YSLEER. There are 17 residues in the CDR3. The CDR3, as DNA: TGCGCCAGCAGCCAAGAGCTAGCCGTAGATCCCTACAATGAGCAGTTCTTC. This gives the protein CASSQELAVDPYNEQFF.

The chain is built from TRBV5-4 and TRBJ2-7; 14 nucleotides match TRBD2. From germline, CDR1 is SGHNT and CDR2 YYREEE (reference sequence). Losses at the gene ends were 4 bases for V and 6 bases for J; bases not matched to a gene: 9. The CDR3 sequence is 16 residues long. The CDR3 bases are TGTGCCAGCAGCCGGACTAGCGGGAGGCAGTTAGGCGAGCAGTACTTC. Its translation: CASSRTSGRQLGEQYF.

The chain links TRBV5-1 to TRBJ2-3; D ambiguous. CDR3 length: 15 amino acids. Germline V gene sequence: CDR1 SGHRS, CDR2 YFSETQ. V lost 4 bases, J lost 2 bases, and 14 bases lay in between. The CDR3: CASSRTSVLTDTQYF. Here the CDR3 DNA reads TGCGCCAGCAGCCGAACGTCGGTCCTCACAGATACGCAGTATTTT.

V gene TRBV10-3 combines with J gene TRBJ2-3; D ambiguous. Trimming cost V 7 bases and J 4 bases, with 6 bases left between them. CDR3 length equals 11 residues. Germline lookup yields CDR1 ENHRY and CDR2 SYGVKD. The CDR3 region has the DNA TGTGCCATCACTGTTGCAGATACGCAGTATTTT. Its translation: CAITVADTQYF.

The chain carries TRBV18 and TRBJ2-3, with 10 bases that match TRBD1. The length of the CDR3 is 15 residues. Germline trimming cut 6 bases from V and 1 base from J; bases unmatched to any gene: 4. Germline-derived CDR1 and CDR2 are KGHSH and LQKENI. The chain's CDR3 is CASSRGQGGTDTQYF. The CDR3 DNA is TGTGCCAGCTCCCGCGGACAGGGGGGCACAGATACGCAGTATTTT.

As DNA, the CDR3 is TGTGCCAGCAGCCACCCCGGGACTAGCGCTAAGATAAATGAGCAGTTCTTC. This codes for CASSHPGTSAKINEQFF. The rearrangement joins TRBV14 to TRBJ2-1; TRBD2 matches 10 bases. Per the germline V gene, CDR1 is SGHDN and CDR2 is FVKESK. This CDR3 has 17 residues. V shed 3 bases, J shed 7 bases, and the junction held 12 bases outside the gene matches.

In its sample, this clone was seen once. V usage is TRBV7-9 and J usage is TRBJ2-7; a possible D gene is TRBD1 (5 bases). CDR1 is SEHNR, CDR2 FQNEAQ, per germline (reference sequence). CDR3 size: 13 residues. The ends were cut back, 4 bases at V and 7 bases at J, with 14 bases in the middle. The DNA for the CDR3 is TGTGCCAGCAGCTCGCAGGGCCCCCTAGAGCAGTACTTC. Protein: CASSSQGPLEQYF.

This clone appeared once. The J gene is TRBJ2-2, the V gene TRBV19; D gene ambiguous. The V end lost 7 bases, the J end lost 3 bases, and 6 bases lay between the germline ends. CDR3 length: 12 amino acids. CDR1 LNHDA and CDR2 SQIVND come from the germline V gene (reference sequence). As DNA, the CDR3 is TGTGCCAGTACTATTGACACCGGGGAGCTGTTTTTT. Translating it yields CASTIDTGELFF.

This clone showed up just once. The V and J genes are TRBV6-6 and TRBJ2-3, with D possibly matching TRBD2 (6 bases). Trimming took off 8 bases at V and 6 bases at J, with 9 bases between the two ends. CDR3 length equals 11 residues. Germline V gene lookup returns CDR1 MNHNY and CDR2 SVGAGI (reference sequence). The CDR3 loop is CASGRWDTQYF. Written as DNA, the CDR3 is TGTGCCAGCGGGAGGTGGGATACGCAGTATTTT.

The V call is TRBV29-1, the J call TRBJ2-5; D not resolved. The J call may be wrong; the DNA end is better matched by TRBJ2-7. Germline values: CDR1 SQVTM, CDR2 ANQGSEA. CDR3 size: 11 residues. CDR3 amino acids: CSVYKGYEQYF. Here the CDR3 DNA reads TGCAGCGTCTATAAGGGTTACGAGCAGTACTTC.

This sequence joins TRBV10-3 and TRBJ1-6; TRBD1 matches at 7 bases. Looked up from germline, CDR1 is ENHRY and CDR2 is SYGVKD. V shed 10 bases and J 0 bases; nucleotides not matched to a gene: 9. The CDR3 has 16 residues. For the CDR3, the DNA is TGTGCCACCAGACAGGGCCAGAGCTCCTATAATTCACCCCTCCACTTT. Protein product: CATRQGQSSYNSPLHF.

In DNA, the CDR3 is TGCAGCGTTGCGGACAGAGACTCCACTGAAGCTTTCTTT. Its protein product is CSVADRDSTEAFF. The chain joins TRBV29-1 to TRBJ1-1; tentative D call: TRBD1 (6 bases). The V end lost 4 bases, the J end lost 4 bases, and 13 bases lay between the germline ends. The CDR3 has 13 residues. Germline CDR1 is SQVTM and CDR2 is ANQGSEA.

The J gene is TRBJ1-1, the V gene TRBV18; D remains ambiguous. CDR3 length equals 12 residues. In germline, CDR1 is KGHSH, CDR2 LQKENI. Trimming stripped 0 bases from V and 8 bases from J, with 7 bases between. The CDR3 spells CASSPPGREAFF. CDR3 nucleotide sequence: TGTGCCAGCTCACCACCCGGGAGGGAAGCTTTCTTT.

V usage is TRBV6-6 and J usage is TRBJ2-7; 8 positions agree with TRBD2. CDR3 length equals 15 residues. From germline, CDR1 is MNHNY and CDR2 SVGAGI (reference sequence). After removal of 7 bases from V and 0 bases from J, the junction contained 8 bases not matched to a gene. In nucleotides, the CDR3 is TGTGCCAGCACCCTTAGCGGGATTAGCTCCTACGAGCAGTACTTC. This translates into CASTLSGISSYEQYF.

The rearrangement joins TRBV5-1 to TRBJ2-5, with D hard to call. The germline gives CDR1 SGHRS, CDR2 YFSETQ. The CDR3 extends over 13 amino acids. Trimming removed 2 bases from V and 2 bases from J, with 7 bases in between. Written as DNA, the CDR3 is TGCGCCAGCAGCTTCAGAGTACAAGAGACCCAGTACTTC. Translated, it gives CASSFRVQETQYF. The complete variable domain, with remaining parts taken from reference TRBV5-1 and TRBJ2-5, reads KAGVTQTPRYLIKTRGQQVTLSCSPISGHRSVSWYQQTPGQGLQFLFEYFSETQRNKGNFPGRFSGRQFSNSRSEMNVSTLELGDSALYLCASSFRVQETQYFGPGTRLLVL.

The chain recombines TRBV15 with TRBJ2-7; D might be TRBD1 or TRBD2, each matching 5 bases. The CDR3 extends over 13 amino acids. Germline loops: CDR1 LNHNV, CDR2 YYDKDF (reference sequence). With 6 bases removed from V and 11 bases from J, the gap between germline ends came to 20 bases. CDR3 coding DNA: TGTGCCACCAGTAGACGATCCGGGGCTCTAGAGTACTTC. Translation: CATSRRSGALEYF. Supplemented by reference TRBV15 and TRBJ2-7, the full variable domain reads DAMVIQNPRYQVTQFGKPVTLSCSQTLNHNVMYWYQQKSSQAPKLLFHYYDKDFNNEADTPDNFQSRRPNTSFCFLDIRSPGLGDTAMYLCATSRRSGALEYFGPGTRLTVT.